Sequencing of this TCR beta chain was carried out in a study of cytomegalovirus exposure and HLA in healthy donors. Overall study context: Researchers found that about 84% of around 400 genotyped donors fell within the Caucasian-associated ancestry cluster.

This CDR3 is 16 amino acids long. Germline trimming cut 4 bases from V and 2 bases from J; bases unmatched to any gene: 8. Germline values: CDR1 SGDLS, CDR2 YYNGEE. To note about this clone: What it binds is unknown.

Study-level points and caveats: As confirmed in vitro, a few CMV-associated chains were specific for CMV antigens.

The PCR had 60 Vbeta and 13 Jbeta primers. As originally analysed: Later, 65 million to 90 million unique TCR beta chains were counted in an analysis, and approximately 9.9 million of them were shared. Sequencing was performed with immunoSEQ multiplex PCR; in TCRdb, only in-frame clones are kept and a portion is missing. V, J and clone size reflect that table, while D and trimming were determined from the DNA. Counted here are approximately 110,000 clones, 15% occurring once; the ten biggest clones make up roughly 2%. Nominal health characterized the donors when sampled, though unrecorded immune exposures were likely.

The clonotype originates from a woman aged 18-29 years in good health and CMV-seronegative. The sequencing sample was made of PBMCs. The J gene is TRBJ2-3, the V gene TRBV9, with TRBD2 matching over 9 bases. The CDR3 here is CASSPQAGGTTDTQYF. Here the CDR3 DNA reads TGTGCCAGCAGCCCGCAAGCGGGGGGAACCACAGATACGCAGTATTTT. Full variable domain (outside the CDR3, taken from reference TRBV9 and TRBJ2-3): DSGVTQTPKHLITATGQRVTLRCSPRSGDLSVYWYQQSLDQGLQFLIQYYNGEERAKGNILERFSAQQFPDLHSELNLSSLELGDSALYFCASSPQAGGTTDTQYFGPGTRLTVL.